This T cell receptor beta chain derives from a study of cytomegalovirus exposure and HLA in healthy donors. Study conclusions and caveats: Researchers reported that a few CMV-associated chains were confirmed in vitro as CMV antigen-specific. The later analysis indicated that the majority of CMV-associated TCR beta chains appeared HLA-restricted. Previous analysis showed most TCR beta V segments were productive about 90% or about 30% of the time. Serostatus for CMV was the only available immune exposure information.

The CDR3 totals 12 residues. Germline CDR1 LGHNA, CDR2 YNFKEQ. Losses at the gene ends were 3 bases for V and 7 bases for J; bases not matched to a gene: 3. The PCR ran on 60 Vbeta and 13 Jbeta primers. Here immunoSEQ multiplex PCR was the method, and the copy in TCRdb shows in-frame clones only, minus some. The sample shows around 80,000 clones, around 62% of them seen only once. To note about this clone: Its antigen is still unknown.

The receptor was isolated from a male donor in good health and CMV-seropositive. This chain links TRBV4-2 with TRBJ2-7; 7 positions match TRBD1. The sample consisted of PBMCs. Here the CDR3 reads CASSQTGLEQYF. In DNA form, the CDR3 reads TGTGCCAGCAGCCAGACAGGGTTGGAGCAGTACTTC.